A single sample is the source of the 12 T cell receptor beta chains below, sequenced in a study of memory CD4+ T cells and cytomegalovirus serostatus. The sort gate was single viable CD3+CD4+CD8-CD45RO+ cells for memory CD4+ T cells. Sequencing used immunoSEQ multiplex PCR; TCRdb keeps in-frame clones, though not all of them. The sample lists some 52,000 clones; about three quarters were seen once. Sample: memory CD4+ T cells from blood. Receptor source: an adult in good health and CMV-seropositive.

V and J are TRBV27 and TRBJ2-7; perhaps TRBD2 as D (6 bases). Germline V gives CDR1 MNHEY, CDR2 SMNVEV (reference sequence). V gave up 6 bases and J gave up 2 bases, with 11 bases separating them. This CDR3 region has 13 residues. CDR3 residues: CASSRERAYEQYF. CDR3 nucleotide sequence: TGTGCCAGCAGCCGGGAGAGAGCCTACGAGCAGTACTTC.

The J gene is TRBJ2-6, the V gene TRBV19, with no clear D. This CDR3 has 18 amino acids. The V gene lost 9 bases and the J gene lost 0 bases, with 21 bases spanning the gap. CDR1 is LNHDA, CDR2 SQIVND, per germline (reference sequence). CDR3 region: CASQVSIRLNSGANVLTF. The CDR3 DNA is TGTGCCAGCCAGGTTAGCATCCGGCTGAACTCTGGGGCCAACGTCCTGACTTTC.

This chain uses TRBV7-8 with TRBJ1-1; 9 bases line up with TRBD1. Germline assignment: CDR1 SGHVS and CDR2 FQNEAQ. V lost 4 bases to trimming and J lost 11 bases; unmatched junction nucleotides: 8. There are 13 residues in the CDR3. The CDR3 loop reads CASSSGTGWKAFF. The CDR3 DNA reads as TGTGCCAGCAGCTCTGGGACAGGGTGGAAGGCTTTCTTT.

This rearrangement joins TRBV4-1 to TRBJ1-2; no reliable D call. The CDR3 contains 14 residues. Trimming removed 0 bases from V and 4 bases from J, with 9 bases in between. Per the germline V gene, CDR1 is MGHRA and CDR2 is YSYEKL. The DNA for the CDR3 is TGCGCCAGCAGCCAAGATTGGGCAGGCTATGGCTACACCTTC. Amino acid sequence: CASSQDWAGYGYTF.

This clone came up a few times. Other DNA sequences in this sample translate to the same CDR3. This CDR3 reads CASSEAWGEAFF. In nucleotides, the CDR3 is TGTGCCAGCAGTGAAGCGTGGGGGGAAGCTTTCTTT. V gene TRBV2 combines with J gene TRBJ1-1, with a tentative D call TRBD1 (5 bases). The V end was cut by 0 bases, the J end by 8 bases, with 7 bases between. Germline loops: CDR1 SNHLY, CDR2 FYNNEI. The CDR3 loop spans 12 amino acids.

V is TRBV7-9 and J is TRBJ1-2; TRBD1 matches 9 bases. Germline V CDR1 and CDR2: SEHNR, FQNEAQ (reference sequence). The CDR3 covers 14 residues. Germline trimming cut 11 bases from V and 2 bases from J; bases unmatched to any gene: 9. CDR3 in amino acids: CASTRTGENYGYTF. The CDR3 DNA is TGTGCCTCCACTAGGACAGGGGAAAACTATGGCTACACCTTC.

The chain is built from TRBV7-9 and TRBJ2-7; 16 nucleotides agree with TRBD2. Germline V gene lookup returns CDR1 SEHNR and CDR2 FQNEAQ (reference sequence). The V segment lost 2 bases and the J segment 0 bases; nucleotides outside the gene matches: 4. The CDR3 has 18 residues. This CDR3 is CASSLFGTSGRASYEQYF. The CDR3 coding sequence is TGTGCCAGCAGCTTATTTGGGACTAGCGGGAGGGCCTCCTACGAGCAGTACTTC.

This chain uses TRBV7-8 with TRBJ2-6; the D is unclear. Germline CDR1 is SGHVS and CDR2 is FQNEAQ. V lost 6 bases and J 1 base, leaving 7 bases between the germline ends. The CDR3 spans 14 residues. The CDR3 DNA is TGTGCCAGCAGTAAAACATCTGGGGCCAACGTCCTGACTTTC. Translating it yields CASSKTSGANVLTF. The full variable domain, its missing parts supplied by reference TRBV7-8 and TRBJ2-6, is GAGVSQSPRYKVAKRGQDVALRCDPISGHVSLFWYQQALGQGPEFLTYFQNEAQLDKSGLPSDRFFAERPEGSVSTLKIQRTQQEDSAVYLCASSKTSGANVLTFGAGSRLTVL.

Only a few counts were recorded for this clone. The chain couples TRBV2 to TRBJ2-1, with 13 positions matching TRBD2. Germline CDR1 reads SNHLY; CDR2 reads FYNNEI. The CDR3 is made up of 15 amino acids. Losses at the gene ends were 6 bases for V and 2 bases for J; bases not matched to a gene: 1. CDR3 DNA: TGTGCCAGCAGGGGACTAGCGGGGACCTACAATGAGCAGTTCTTC. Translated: CASRGLAGTYNEQFF.

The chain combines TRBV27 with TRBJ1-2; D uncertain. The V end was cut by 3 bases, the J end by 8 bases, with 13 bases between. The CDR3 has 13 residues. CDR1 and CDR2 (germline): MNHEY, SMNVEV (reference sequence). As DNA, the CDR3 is TGTGCCAGCAGTTTGGAGGGAAGAGGGGGCTACACCTTC. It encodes CASSLEGRGGYTF.

As DNA, the CDR3 is TGTGCCAGCAGCTTCGGGGGGTCCTCCACCGGGGAGCTGTTTTTT. Amino acid sequence: CASSFGGSSTGELFF. The chain carries TRBV11-1 and TRBJ2-2; 7 bases line up with TRBD2. J gave up 4 bases and V 3 bases, and 5 bases lay outside the gene matches. Looked up from germline, CDR1 is SGHAT and CDR2 is FQDESV (reference sequence). The CDR3 runs 15 residues.

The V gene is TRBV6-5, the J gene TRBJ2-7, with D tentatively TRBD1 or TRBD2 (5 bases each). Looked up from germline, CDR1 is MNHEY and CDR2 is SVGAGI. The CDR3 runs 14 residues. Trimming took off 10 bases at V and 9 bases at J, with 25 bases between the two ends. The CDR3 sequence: CATAASWGIKGQYF. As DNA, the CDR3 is TGTGCCACAGCAGCGTCATGGGGGATCAAAGGGCAGTACTTC.